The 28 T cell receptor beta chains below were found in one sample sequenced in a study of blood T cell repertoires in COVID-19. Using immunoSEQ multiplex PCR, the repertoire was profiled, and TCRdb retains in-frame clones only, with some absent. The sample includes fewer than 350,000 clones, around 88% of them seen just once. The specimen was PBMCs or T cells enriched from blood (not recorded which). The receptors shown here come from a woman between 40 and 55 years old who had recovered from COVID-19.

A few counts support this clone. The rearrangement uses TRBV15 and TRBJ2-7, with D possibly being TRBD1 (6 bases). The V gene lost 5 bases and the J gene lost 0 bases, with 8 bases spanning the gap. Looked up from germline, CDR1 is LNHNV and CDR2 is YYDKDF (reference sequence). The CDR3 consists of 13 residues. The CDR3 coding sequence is TGTGCCACCAGCCAAGGGGGCTCCTACGAGCAGTACTTC. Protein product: CATSQGGSYEQYF.

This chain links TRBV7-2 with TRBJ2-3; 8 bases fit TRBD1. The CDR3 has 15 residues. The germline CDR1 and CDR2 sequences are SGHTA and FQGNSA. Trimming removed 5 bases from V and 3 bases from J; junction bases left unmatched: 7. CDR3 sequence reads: CASSPPGQGTDTQYF. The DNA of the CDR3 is TGTGCCAGCAGCCCCCCCGGACAGGGAACAGATACGCAGTATTTT. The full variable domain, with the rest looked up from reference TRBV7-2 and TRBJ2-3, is GAGVSQSPSNKVTEKGKDVELRCDPISGHTALYWYRQSLGQGLEFLIYFQGNSAPDKSGLPSDRFSAERTGGSVSTLTIQRTQQEDSAVYLCASSPPGQGTDTQYFGPGTRLTVL.

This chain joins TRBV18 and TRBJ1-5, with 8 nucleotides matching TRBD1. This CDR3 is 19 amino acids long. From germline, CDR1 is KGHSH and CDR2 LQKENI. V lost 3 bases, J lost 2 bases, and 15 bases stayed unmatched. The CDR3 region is CASSPRGQEGQACNQPQHF. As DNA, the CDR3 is TGTGCCAGCTCACCCCGGGGTCAGGAGGGACAGGCTTGCAATCAGCCCCAGCATTTT.

The DNA for the CDR3 is TGTGCCAGCAGCTTAGACTACCACGCAGATACGCAGTATTTT. It is translated as CASSLDYHADTQYF. This sequence joins TRBV7-2 and TRBJ2-3; the D is unclear. Germline lookup yields CDR1 SGHTA and CDR2 FQGNSA. The V end was cut by 1 base, the J end by 4 bases, with 9 bases between. The CDR3 loop spans 14 amino acids.

The CDR3 sequence is CASSLVRGPGIRTDTQYF. The CDR3 DNA reads as TGTGCCAGCAGCTTAGTCAGGGGGCCGGGGATTAGGACAGATACGCAGTATTTT. The chain uses TRBV7-2 and TRBJ2-3, with 8 bases lining up with TRBD1. With V trimmed by 1 base and J by 3 bases, 12 bases remained unmatched. The CDR3 is 18 residues long. Germline assignment: CDR1 SGHTA and CDR2 FQGNSA.

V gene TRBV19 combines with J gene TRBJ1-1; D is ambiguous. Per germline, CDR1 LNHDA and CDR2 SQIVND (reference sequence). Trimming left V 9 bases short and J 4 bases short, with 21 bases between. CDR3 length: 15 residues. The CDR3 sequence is CASHPSPGPVTEAFF. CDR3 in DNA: TGTGCCAGCCACCCTTCTCCAGGTCCGGTCACTGAAGCTTTCTTT.

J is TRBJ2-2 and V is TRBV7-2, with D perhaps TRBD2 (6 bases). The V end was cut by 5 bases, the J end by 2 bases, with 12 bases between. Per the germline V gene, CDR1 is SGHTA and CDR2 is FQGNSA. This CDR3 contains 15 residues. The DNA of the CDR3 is TGTGCCAGCAGCATCCTCGGGGGTAACACCGGGGAGCTGTTTTTT. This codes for CASSILGGNTGELFF. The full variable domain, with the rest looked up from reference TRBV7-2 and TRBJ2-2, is GAGVSQSPSNKVTEKGKDVELRCDPISGHTALYWYRQSLGQGLEFLIYFQGNSAPDKSGLPSDRFSAERTGGSVSTLTIQRTQQEDSAVYLCASSILGGNTGELFFGEGSRLTVL.

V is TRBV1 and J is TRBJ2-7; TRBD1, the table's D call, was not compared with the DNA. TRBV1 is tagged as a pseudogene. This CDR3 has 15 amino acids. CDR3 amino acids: CTSSQAPPGGWEQYF. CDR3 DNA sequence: TGCACCAGCAGCCAGGCTCCTCCAGGGGGCTGGGAGCAGTACTTC.

CDR3 sequence (DNA): TGTGCCAGCAGTGAGGGGACAGGCGGGTATCGGACCCTCCACTTT. This codes for CASSEGTGGYRTLHF. This chain uses TRBV6-4 with TRBJ1-6; 8 bases are shared with TRBD1. V was pared by 3 bases and J by 14 bases, with 12 bases of the junction left unmatched. Germline V gene lookup returns CDR1 MRHNA and CDR2 SNTAGT. The CDR3 has 15 residues.

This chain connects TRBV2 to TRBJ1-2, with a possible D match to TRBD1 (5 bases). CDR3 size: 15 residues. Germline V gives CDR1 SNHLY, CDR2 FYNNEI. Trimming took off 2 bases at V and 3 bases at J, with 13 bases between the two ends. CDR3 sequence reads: CASSEPGGADYGYTF. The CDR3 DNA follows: TGTGCCAGCAGTGAACCGGGAGGGGCAGACTATGGCTACACCTTC.

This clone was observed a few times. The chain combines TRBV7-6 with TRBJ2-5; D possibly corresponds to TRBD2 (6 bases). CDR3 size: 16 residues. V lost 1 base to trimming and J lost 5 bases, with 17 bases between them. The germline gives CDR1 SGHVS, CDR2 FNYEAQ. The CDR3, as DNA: TGTGCCAGCAGCTTAGGGCCCTTGGGCGGGATTGAGACCCAGTACTTC. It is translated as CASSLGPLGGIETQYF.

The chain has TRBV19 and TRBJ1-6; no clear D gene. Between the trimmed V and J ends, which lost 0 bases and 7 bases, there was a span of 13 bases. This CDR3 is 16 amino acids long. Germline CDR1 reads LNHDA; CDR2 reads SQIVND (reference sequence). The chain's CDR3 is CASSIDPRKANSPLHF. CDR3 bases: TGTGCCAGTAGTATAGACCCCCGCAAAGCGAATTCACCCCTCCACTTT.

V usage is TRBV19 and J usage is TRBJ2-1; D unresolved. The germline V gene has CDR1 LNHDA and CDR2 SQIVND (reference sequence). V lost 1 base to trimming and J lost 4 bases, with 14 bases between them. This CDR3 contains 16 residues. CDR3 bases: TGTGCCAGTAGTATAGGCGGCACCTATGGTTACAATGAGCAGTTCTTC. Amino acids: CASSIGGTYGYNEQFF.

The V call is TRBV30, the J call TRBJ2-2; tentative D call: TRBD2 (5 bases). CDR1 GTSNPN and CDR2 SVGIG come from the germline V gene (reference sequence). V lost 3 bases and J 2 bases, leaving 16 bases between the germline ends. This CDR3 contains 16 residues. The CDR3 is CAWRTPGSSNTGELFF. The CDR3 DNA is TGTGCCTGGAGGACTCCGGGGAGCTCCAACACCGGGGAGCTGTTTTTT. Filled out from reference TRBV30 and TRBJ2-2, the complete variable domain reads SQTIHQWPATLVQPVGSPLSLECTVEGTSNPNLYWYRQAAGRGLQLLFYSVGIGQISSEVPQNLSASRPQDRQFILSSKKLLLSDSGFYLCAWRTPGSSNTGELFFGEGSRLTVL.

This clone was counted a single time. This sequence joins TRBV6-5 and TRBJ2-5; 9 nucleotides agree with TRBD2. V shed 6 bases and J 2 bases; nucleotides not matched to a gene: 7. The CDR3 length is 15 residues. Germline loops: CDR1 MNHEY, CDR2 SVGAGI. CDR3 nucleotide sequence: TGTGCCAGCAGAGCGGGAGGTAACCAACAAGAGACCCAGTACTTC. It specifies CASRAGGNQQETQYF.

The chain's CDR3 is CASSYTGGPRYGELFF. CDR3 nucleotide sequence: TGTGCCAGCAGTTACACGGGAGGGCCTCGTTACGGCGAGCTGTTTTTT. V usage is TRBV6-2 or TRBV6-3 and J usage is TRBJ2-2, with 8 bases identical to TRBD2. The CDR3 runs to 16 residues. V gave up 2 bases and J gave up 11 bases; unmatched junction bases: 13. Germline V gene sequence: CDR1 MNHEY, CDR2 SVGEGT.

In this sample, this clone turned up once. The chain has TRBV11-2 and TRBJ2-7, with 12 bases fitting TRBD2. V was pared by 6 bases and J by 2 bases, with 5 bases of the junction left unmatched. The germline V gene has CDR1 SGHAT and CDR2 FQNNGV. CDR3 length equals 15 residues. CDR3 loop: CASRETSGRTYEQYF. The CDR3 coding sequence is TGTGCCAGCAGAGAGACTAGCGGGAGAACCTACGAGCAGTACTTC.

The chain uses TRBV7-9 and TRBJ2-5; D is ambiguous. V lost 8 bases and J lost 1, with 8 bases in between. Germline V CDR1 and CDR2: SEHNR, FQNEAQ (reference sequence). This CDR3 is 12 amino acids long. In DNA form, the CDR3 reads TGTGCCAGCGGAACAGTCCAAGAGACCCAGTACTTC. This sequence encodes CASGTVQETQYF.

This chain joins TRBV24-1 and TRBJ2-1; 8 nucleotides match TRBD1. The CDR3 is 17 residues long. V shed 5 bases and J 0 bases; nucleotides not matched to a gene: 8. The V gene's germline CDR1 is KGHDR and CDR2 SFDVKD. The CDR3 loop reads CATSVAGGSNSYNEQFF. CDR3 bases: TGTGCCACCAGTGTGGCAGGGGGCTCCAACTCCTACAATGAGCAGTTCTTC.

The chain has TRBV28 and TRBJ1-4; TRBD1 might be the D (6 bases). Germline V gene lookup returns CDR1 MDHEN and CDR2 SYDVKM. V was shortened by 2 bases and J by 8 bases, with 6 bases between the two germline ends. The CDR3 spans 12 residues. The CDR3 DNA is TGTGCCAGCAGTTTACAGGGGGAAAAACTGTTTTTT. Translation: CASSLQGEKLFF.

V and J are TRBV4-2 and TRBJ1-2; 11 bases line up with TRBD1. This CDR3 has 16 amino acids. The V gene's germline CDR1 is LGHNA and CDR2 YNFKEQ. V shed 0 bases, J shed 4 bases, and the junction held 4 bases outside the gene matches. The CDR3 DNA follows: TGTGCCAGCAGCCAAGACGGACAGGGGGCGATCTATGGCTACACCTTC. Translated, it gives CASSQDGQGAIYGYTF.

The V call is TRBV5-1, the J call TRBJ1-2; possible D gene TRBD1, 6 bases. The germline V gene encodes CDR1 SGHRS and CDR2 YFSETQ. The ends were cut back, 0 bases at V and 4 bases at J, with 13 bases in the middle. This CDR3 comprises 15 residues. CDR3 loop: CASSLGGGKGYGYTF. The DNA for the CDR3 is TGCGCCAGCAGCTTGGGTGGGGGCAAGGGCTATGGCTACACCTTC.

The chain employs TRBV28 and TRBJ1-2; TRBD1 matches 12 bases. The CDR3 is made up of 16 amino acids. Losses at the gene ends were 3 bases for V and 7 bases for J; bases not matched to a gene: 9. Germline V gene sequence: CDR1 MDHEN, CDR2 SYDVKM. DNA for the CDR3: TGTGCCAGCAGTTTTCCGCTCGGGACAGGGGGCGCTGGCTACACCTTC. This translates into CASSFPLGTGGAGYTF.

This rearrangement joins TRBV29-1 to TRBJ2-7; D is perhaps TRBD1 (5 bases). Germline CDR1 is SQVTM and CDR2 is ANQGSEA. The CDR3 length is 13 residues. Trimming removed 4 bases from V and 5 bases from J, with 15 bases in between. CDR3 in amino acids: CSVVGQGSNEQYF. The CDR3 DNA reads TGCAGCGTTGTAGGCCAGGGAAGCAACGAGCAGTACTTC.

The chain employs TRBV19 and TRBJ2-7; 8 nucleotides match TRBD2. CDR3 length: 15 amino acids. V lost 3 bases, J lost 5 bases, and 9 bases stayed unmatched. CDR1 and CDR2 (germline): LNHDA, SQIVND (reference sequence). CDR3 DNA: TGTGCCAGTAGTATCATCCCTAGCGGGCAGAACGAGCAGTACTTC. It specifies CASSIIPSGQNEQYF.

The CDR3 DNA sequence: TGTGCCAGCAGCTTAGCGGGACAGGGGAATGGCTACACCTTC. This codes for CASSLAGQGNGYTF. This rearrangement joins TRBV11-1 to TRBJ1-2, with 10 bases lining up with TRBD1. This CDR3 region has 14 residues. Unmatched junction bases numbered 1, after V lost 0 bases and J lost 6 bases. Germline loops: CDR1 SGHAT, CDR2 FQDESV (reference sequence).

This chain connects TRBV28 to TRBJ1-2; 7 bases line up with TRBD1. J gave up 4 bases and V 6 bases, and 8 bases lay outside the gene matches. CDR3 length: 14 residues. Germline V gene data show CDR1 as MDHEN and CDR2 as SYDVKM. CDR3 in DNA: TGTGCCAGCAGAACCCCCTCAGGGGGCTATGGCTACACCTTC. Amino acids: CASRTPSGGYGYTF.

In DNA form, the CDR3 reads TGTGCCAGCAGCCAAACTACGGACAGGGCTGGGAGTTCACCCCTCCACTTT. It codes for CASSQTTDRAGSSPLHF. V usage is TRBV3-1 (or the pseudogene TRBV3-2) and J usage is TRBJ1-6, with 8 nucleotides matching TRBD1. Germline trimming cut 2 bases from V and 9 bases from J; bases unmatched to any gene: 12. The V gene's germline CDR1 is LGHDT and CDR2 YNNKEL (reference sequence). The CDR3 extends over 17 amino acids.